This T cell receptor beta chain appears in the sequencing data of a study of Graves' ophthalmopathy and Graves' hyperthyroidism. Using RNA transcripts, the TCR beta CDR3 regions were amplified. HTBI primers primed a first-round RT-PCR, and a second-round multiplex PCR followed. TCRdb analysed the multiplex PCR reads with MiXCR anew, one entry per CDR3 protein. The sample has some 210,000 distinct CDR3 sequences, roughly 27% seen once. This clonotype came up many times. Its antigen is not identified. Having ophthalmopathy, the donors showed moderate-to-severe activity, CAS ≥3 and NOSPECS ≥4, with disease lasting under 3 months. Additional autoimmune diseases, uncontrolled infections, pregnancy or lactation disqualified patients. Study results and caveats: Ophthalmopathy progression prediction by the model yielded a sensitivity of approximately 71% and a specificity of approximately 77%.

Sequencing used peripheral blood. The receptor comes from a man aged 45-65 years with Graves' ophthalmopathy.

CDR3 sequence reads: CASSIRQVGEQYF. Here the CDR3 DNA reads TGTGCCAGTAGTATAAGACAGGTTGGCGAGCAGTACTTC. The chain joins TRBV19 to TRBJ2-7; possibly TRBD1 for D (6 bases). CDR1 is LNHDA and CDR2 is SQIVND in the germline V gene (reference sequence). CDR3 length equals 13 residues. The ends were cut back, 2 bases at V and 6 bases at J, with 11 bases in the middle.